A single T cell receptor beta chain is shown here with its context. Its specificity is unknown. All of the isolated RNA was reverse transcribed, so expressed TCRB transcripts were sequenced. Clones were read by immunoSEQ multiplex PCR, and TCRdb kept only the in-frame ones, dropping some. This table holds about 710,000 clones, around an eighth found once. This specimen comes from a study of beta chain features in type 1 diabetes. The study, taken as a whole, reports: A potential influence of HLA type upon TCRB rearrangement remained unresolved herein. In every one of the four CD4+ subsets, TCRB CDR3s were moderately but significantly shorter in Type 1 diabetes patients.

CD45RO/CCR7/CD25/CD127/CD95/CD27 separated CD4+ naive, central memory, regulatory and stem cell-like memory cells by sorting. Populations obtained by sorting all exceeded 98% purity. The sequenced sample consisted of naive CD4+ T cells from blood. This TCR was recovered from a man aged 18-30 years with type 1 diabetes.

CDR3: CSAEGDATDTQYF. CDR3 nucleotides: TGCAGCGCAGAAGGGGATGCGACAGATACGCAGTATTTT. V usage is TRBV29-1 and J usage is TRBJ2-3; D is perhaps TRBD1 (5 bases). The V and J ends lost 7 bases and 3 bases respectively, with 14 bases between them. The CDR3 is made up of 13 amino acids. CDR1 and CDR2 (germline): SQVTM, ANQGSEA.